These 21 T cell receptor beta chains were sequenced from one sample in a study of blood T cell repertoires in COVID-19. Sequencing was performed with immunoSEQ multiplex PCR; in TCRdb, only in-frame clones are kept and a portion is missing. This sample has 250,000 to 350,000 clones; around 90% occur once, and the top ten carry about 6.8%. The material sequenced was peripheral blood. These receptors all stem from a man younger than 35 who had recovered from COVID-19.

V and J are TRBV7-2 and TRBJ1-2; 11 nucleotides line up with TRBD1. The CDR3 has 15 residues. V trimming: 5 bases; J trimming: 2 bases; junction bases outside the gene matches: 4. Germline CDR1 reads SGHTA; CDR2 reads FQGNSA. CDR3 nucleotides: TGTGCCAGCAGCCCCGGGACAGGGGGGAACTATGGCTACACCTTC. Amino acids: CASSPGTGGNYGYTF. The whole variable domain, remainder taken from reference TRBV7-2 and TRBJ1-2, is GAGVSQSPSNKVTEKGKDVELRCDPISGHTALYWYRQSLGQGLEFLIYFQGNSAPDKSGLPSDRFSAERTGGSVSTLTIQRTQQEDSAVYLCASSPGTGGNYGYTFGSGTRLTVV.

The J gene is TRBJ2-4, the V gene TRBV19; 7 bases map to TRBD2. This CDR3 contains 16 residues. The V and J ends lost 3 bases and 0 bases, in that order; junction bases with no gene match: 5. In germline, CDR1 is LNHDA, CDR2 SQIVND (reference sequence). CDR3 sequence: CASSMGGDLAKNIQYF. The CDR3 nucleotides are TGTGCCAGTAGTATGGGAGGGGATTTAGCCAAAAACATTCAGTACTTC.

The table lists this clone with a count of one. The junction and the germline gene differ at one end; a read error may be behind it. This sequence joins TRBV3-1 (or the pseudogene TRBV3-2) and TRBJ2-3; 11 bases align to TRBD2. CDR3 length: 14 residues. The germline CDR1 and CDR2 sequences are LGHDT and YNNKEL (reference sequence). For the CDR3, the DNA is TGTGCCAGCAGCCAGCTGACTAGCGGGGATATGCAGTATTTT. Amino acids: CASSQLTSGDMQYF.

The rearrangement uses TRBV4-1 and TRBJ2-7; tentative D call: TRBD2 (7 bases). The V gene lost 0 bases and the J gene lost 5 bases, with 17 bases spanning the gap. Germline loops: CDR1 MGHRA, CDR2 YSYEKL. CDR3 length: 16 amino acids. In nucleotides, the CDR3 is TGCGCCAGCAGCCAAGAAAGGTCAAGGGGGGGGAACGAGCAGTACTTC. It specifies CASSQERSRGGNEQYF.

V and J are TRBV19 and TRBJ1-1; 10 bases are shared with TRBD1. CDR1 is LNHDA, CDR2 SQIVND, per germline (reference sequence). The CDR3 extends over 14 amino acids. V lost 6 bases to trimming and J lost 7 bases; unmatched junction nucleotides: 8. The CDR3 loop is CASRVDRGRGEAFF. The CDR3 nucleotides are TGTGCCAGTAGGGTTGACAGGGGGCGAGGTGAAGCTTTCTTT.

The chain couples TRBV2 to TRBJ1-6; D remains unclear. The CDR3 runs 14 residues. Germline V gene lookup returns CDR1 SNHLY and CDR2 FYNNEI. Trimming stripped 2 bases from V and 6 bases from J, with 8 bases between. CDR3 coding DNA: TGTGCCAGCAGTGAACGGGGAGGTAATTCACCCCTCCACTTT. It translates to CASSERGGNSPLHF. The full variable domain, its missing parts supplied by reference TRBV2 and TRBJ1-6, is EPEVTQTPSHQVTQMGQEVILRCVPISNHLYFYWYRQILGQKVEFLVSFYNNEISEKSEIFDDQFSVERPDGSNFTLKIRSTKLEDSAMYFCASSERGGNSPLHFGNGTRLTVT.

This chain uses TRBV7-2 with TRBJ2-5; TRBD2 agrees at 15 bases. The CDR3 is 18 residues long. Germline V CDR1 and CDR2: SGHTA, FQGNSA. V trimming: 5 bases; J trimming: 1 base; junction bases outside the gene matches: 8. In DNA, the CDR3 is TGTGCCAGCAGCGGACGGACTAGCGGGGGGGGCTCCCAAGAGACCCAGTACTTC. It encodes CASSGRTSGGGSQETQYF. Looking up the rest from reference TRBV7-2 and TRBJ2-5 gives the full variable domain: GAGVSQSPSNKVTEKGKDVELRCDPISGHTALYWYRQSLGQGLEFLIYFQGNSAPDKSGLPSDRFSAERTGGSVSTLTIQRTQQEDSAVYLCASSGRTSGGGSQETQYFGPGTRLLVL.

This chain uses TRBV5-1 with TRBJ2-5; 13 bases match TRBD2. The J segment lost 4 bases and the V segment lost 4 bases, leaving 4 bases of the junction unmatched. The length of the CDR3 is 15 residues. CDR1 SGHRS and CDR2 YFSETQ come from the germline V gene. The CDR3 region has the DNA TGCGCCAGCAGCGCGGGGACTAGCGGGGCAGAGACCCAGTACTTC. As protein: CASSAGTSGAETQYF.

The rearrangement links TRBV10-3 to TRBJ2-1, with 7 bases identical to TRBD2. The V segment lost 1 base and the J segment 4 bases; nucleotides outside the gene matches: 7. This CDR3 spans 16 amino acids. The germline V gene encodes CDR1 ENHRY and CDR2 SYGVKD. The CDR3, as DNA: TGTGCCATCAGTGAGTTGACTAGCCAAGCTTACAATGAGCAGTTCTTC. Translating gives CAISELTSQAYNEQFF.

This clone occurred a few times. V is TRBV9 and J is TRBJ2-2; weak D call: TRBD1 (5 bases). Trimming removed 3 bases from V and 3 bases from J, with 6 bases in between. The length of the CDR3 is 13 residues. Looked up from germline, CDR1 is SGDLS and CDR2 is YYNGEE. The CDR3 DNA follows: TGTGCCAGCAGCGCCAGGGACACCGGGGAGCTGTTTTTT. It is translated as CASSARDTGELFF. Combining the CDR3 with reference TRBV9 and TRBJ2-2 gives the whole variable domain DSGVTQTPKHLITATGQRVTLRCSPRSGDLSVYWYQQSLDQGLQFLIQYYNGEERAKGNILERFSAQQFPDLHSELNLSSLELGDSALYFCASSARDTGELFFGEGSRLTVL.

The rearrangement joins TRBV2 to TRBJ2-4, with 7 bases that match TRBD1. Germline-derived CDR1 and CDR2 are SNHLY and FYNNEI. The CDR3 has 13 amino acids. After removal of 6 bases from V and 6 bases from J, the junction contained 5 bases not matched to a gene. The CDR3 DNA follows: TGTGCCAGCAGAACAGGGGTTTTAAACATTCAGTACTTC. Amino acids: CASRTGVLNIQYF.

The V and J genes are TRBV25-1 and TRBJ1-1, with 9 positions matching TRBD1. The trim removed 1 base at V and 5 bases at J, leaving 5 bases unmatched. Germline V gene sequence: CDR1 MGHDK, CDR2 SYGVNS. The CDR3 extends over 15 amino acids. CDR3 nucleotide sequence: TGTGCCAGCAGTGAATGGGACAGGGTGCAAACTGAAGCTTTCTTT. Protein sequence: CASSEWDRVQTEAFF.

The chain joins TRBV5-5 to TRBJ2-7; D possibly corresponds to TRBD1 (6 bases). The germline CDR1 and CDR2 sequences are SGHKS and YYEKEE (reference sequence). CDR3 length: 14 residues. V was shortened by 0 bases and J by 2 bases, with 9 bases between the two germline ends. CDR3 residues: CASSLGTDPYEQYF. CDR3 nucleotide sequence: TGTGCCAGCAGCTTGGGGACAGACCCCTACGAGCAGTACTTC. The entire variable domain, with the rest obtained from reference TRBV5-5 and TRBJ2-7, is as follows: DAGVTQSPTHLIKTRGQQVTLRCSPISGHKSVSWYQQVLGQGPQFIFQYYEKEERGRGNFPDRFSARQFPNYSSELNVNALLLGDSALYLCASSLGTDPYEQYFGPGTRLTVT.

The table lists this clone with a few counts. The J gene is TRBJ2-7, the V gene TRBV7-2; 9 nucleotides line up with TRBD2. CDR1 is SGHTA, CDR2 FQGNSA, per germline. This CDR3 has 17 residues. V shed 5 bases and J 3 bases; nucleotides not matched to a gene: 14. The CDR3 sequence is CASSTNSPTSGYYEQYF. The CDR3, as DNA: TGTGCCAGCAGCACTAATTCTCCGACTAGCGGATACTACGAGCAGTACTTC.

V usage is TRBV5-1 and J usage is TRBJ2-1; the D gene is possibly TRBD1 (5 bases). From germline, CDR1 is SGHRS and CDR2 YFSETQ. V gave up 4 bases and J gave up 8 bases, with 10 bases separating them. This CDR3 contains 12 residues. CDR3 nucleotides: TGCGCCAGCAGCCGACAGAGTTATGAGCAGTTCTTC. This codes for CASSRQSYEQFF.

This clone was found once. This chain links TRBV29-1 with TRBJ2-7, with TRBD1 matching over 8 bases. This CDR3 has 13 residues. Germline values: CDR1 SQVTM, CDR2 ANQGSEA. V shed 6 bases, J shed 3 bases, and the junction held 7 bases outside the gene matches. The CDR3 loop is CSVGTGRNYEQYF. The CDR3 nucleotides are TGCAGCGTCGGGACAGGAAGAAACTACGAGCAGTACTTC.

The J gene is TRBJ1-4, the V gene TRBV19; D remains ambiguous. The CDR3 has 11 amino acids. Trimming cost V 7 bases and J 8 bases, with 8 bases left between them. Looked up from germline, CDR1 is LNHDA and CDR2 is SQIVND (reference sequence). DNA for the CDR3: TGTGCCAGTACGGGTGACGAAAAACTGTTTTTT. Protein sequence: CASTGDEKLFF.

V and J are TRBV30 and TRBJ2-3; D is possibly TRBD2 (6 bases). V gave up 3 bases and J gave up 6 bases, with 7 bases separating them. The length of the CDR3 is 11 residues. CDR1 and CDR2 (germline): GTSNPN, SVGIG (reference sequence). As DNA, the CDR3 is TGTGCCTGGAGCCGGGAGGATACGCAGTATTTT. It codes for CAWSREDTQYF. The whole variable domain, remainder taken from reference TRBV30 and TRBJ2-3, is SQTIHQWPATLVQPVGSPLSLECTVEGTSNPNLYWYRQAAGRGLQLLFYSVGIGQISSEVPQNLSASRPQDRQFILSSKKLLLSDSGFYLCAWSREDTQYFGPGTRLTVL.

This clone showed up just a few times. This sequence joins TRBV19 and TRBJ1-1; no clear D gene. V lost 1 base, J lost 7 bases, and 7 bases lay in between. This CDR3 region has 12 residues. Germline assignment: CDR1 LNHDA and CDR2 SQIVND (reference sequence). The DNA for the CDR3 is TGTGCCAGTAGTATAGGTGGCCTTGAAGCTTTCTTT. It specifies CASSIGGLEAFF. Together with reference TRBV19 and TRBJ1-1, the CDR3 gives the full variable domain: DGGITQSPKYLFRKEGQNVTLSCEQNLNHDAMYWYRQDPGQGLRLIYYSQIVNDFQKGDIAEGYSVSREKKESFPLTVTSAQKNPTAFYLCASSIGGLEAFFGQGTRLTVV.

This clone was seen only a few times. This sequence joins TRBV4-1 and TRBJ1-6, with 7 positions matching TRBD1. The CDR3 totals 17 residues. The V gene end was trimmed by 0 bases and the J gene end by 7 bases; junction bases not matched to a gene: 9. Germline CDR1 is MGHRA and CDR2 is YSYEKL. The CDR3: CASSQEGTVEINSPLHF. As DNA, the CDR3 is TGCGCCAGCAGCCAAGAGGGGACAGTAGAGATAAATTCACCCCTCCACTTT.

The chain is built from TRBV27 and TRBJ1-6; D is perhaps TRBD1 (5 bases). This CDR3 is 14 amino acids long. V gave up 6 bases and J gave up 3 bases, with 9 bases separating them. Germline V gene sequence: CDR1 MNHEY, CDR2 SMNVEV (reference sequence). The CDR3 region has the DNA TGTGCCAGCAGCTCGACAGACTATAATTCACCCCTCCACTTT. Protein product: CASSSTDYNSPLHF.